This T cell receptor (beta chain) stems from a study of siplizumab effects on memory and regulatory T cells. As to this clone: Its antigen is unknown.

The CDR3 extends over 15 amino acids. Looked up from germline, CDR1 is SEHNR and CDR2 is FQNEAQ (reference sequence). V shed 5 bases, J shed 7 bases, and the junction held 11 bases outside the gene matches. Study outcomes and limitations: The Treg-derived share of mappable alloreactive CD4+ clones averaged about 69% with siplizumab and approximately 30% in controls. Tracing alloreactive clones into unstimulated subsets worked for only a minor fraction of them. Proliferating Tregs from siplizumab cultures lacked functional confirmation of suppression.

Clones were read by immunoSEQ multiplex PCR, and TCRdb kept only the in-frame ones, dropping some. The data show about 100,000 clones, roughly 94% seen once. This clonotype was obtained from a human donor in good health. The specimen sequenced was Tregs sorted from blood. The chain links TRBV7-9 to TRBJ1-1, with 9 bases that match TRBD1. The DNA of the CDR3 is TGTGCCAGCAGCGAGTGGACAGGGGCAAAAGGTGAAGCTTTCTTT. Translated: CASSEWTGAKGEAFF.